This passage covers 17 T cell receptor beta chains from one sample sequenced in a study of blood T cell repertoires in COVID-19 (TCRdb year 2020). The library was made by the immunoSEQ multiplex PCR assay. Here the immuneACCESS table is served through TCRdb, limited to in-frame sequences with V and J called. Missing clones are a known gap in these copies; in checked studies unresolved V genes cover under half, and the rest lacks a known reason. The sample profile shows 150,000 to 200,000 clones; 85% to 90% of them were found once. More than 6.5% of the sample is in the top ten clones. Sequenced: PBMCs or T cells enriched from blood (not recorded which). These receptors were collected from a woman aged 45-65 years who had recovered from COVID-19.

The chain employs TRBV19 and TRBJ2-7; 8 bases agree with TRBD1. Germline V gene sequence: CDR1 LNHDA, CDR2 SQIVND (reference sequence). The CDR3 is made up of 15 amino acids. With 1 base clipped from V and 3 bases from J, the junction kept 5 bases outside the gene matches. This CDR3 reads CASSIAAGGVYEQYF. In DNA form, the CDR3 reads TGTGCCAGTAGTATAGCGGCAGGGGGCGTCTACGAGCAGTACTTC. The complete variable domain, with remaining parts taken from reference TRBV19 and TRBJ2-7, reads DGGITQSPKYLFRKEGQNVTLSCEQNLNHDAMYWYRQDPGQGLRLIYYSQIVNDFQKGDIAEGYSVSREKKESFPLTVTSAQKNPTAFYLCASSIAAGGVYEQYFGPGTRLTVT.

This clone was recorded a few times. The chain joins TRBV2 to TRBJ1-6; 10 nucleotides line up with TRBD1. The V segment lost 8 bases and the J segment 0 bases; nucleotides outside the gene matches: 4. The CDR3 covers 16 residues. The germline V gene encodes CDR1 SNHLY and CDR2 FYNNEI. The CDR3 bases are TGTGCCAGCGGGGGACAGGGGAGCTCCTATAATTCACCCCTCCACTTT. The encoded protein is CASGGQGSSYNSPLHF.

The count of this clone is one. V and J are TRBV15 and TRBJ2-5; no clear D. Germline V gives CDR1 LNHNV, CDR2 YYDKDF (reference sequence). V was cut by 5 bases and J by 2 bases, with 9 bases left in between. CDR3 length: 13 residues. The CDR3 DNA follows: TGTGCCACCAGCTATTCGAGACAAGAGACCCAGTACTTC. This codes for CATSYSRQETQYF.

The chain combines TRBV9 with TRBJ1-1; TRBD1 is a possible D gene (5 bases). The length of the CDR3 is 13 residues. The germline V gene has CDR1 SGDLS and CDR2 YYNGEE. Trimming took off 0 bases at V and 2 bases at J, with 5 bases between the two ends. The CDR3 coding sequence is TGTGCCAGCAGCGTAGGGACAAACACTGAAGCTTTCTTT. As protein: CASSVGTNTEAFF.

This clone was found once. This chain links TRBV18 with TRBJ1-6, with 7 bases identical to TRBD1. J lost 7 bases, V lost 0 bases, and 9 bases had no gene match. Germline values: CDR1 KGHSH, CDR2 LQKENI. This CDR3 comprises 17 residues. The CDR3 region has the DNA TGTGCCAGCTCACCACCGGCACGACAGGGATCCAATTCACCCCTCCACTTT. This sequence encodes CASSPPARQGSNSPLHF.

The chain links TRBV7-2 to TRBJ1-4, with a possible D match to TRBD1 (5 bases). CDR1 SGHTA and CDR2 FQGNSA come from the germline V gene. Trimming shortened V by 4 bases and J by 6 bases, and 15 bases separated the two germline ends. The CDR3 contains 15 residues. For the CDR3, the DNA is TGTGCCAGCAGCTCTATAGGGGTATCGGATGAAAAACTGTTTTTT. It yields the protein CASSSIGVSDEKLFF. The full variable domain, rest sourced from reference TRBV7-2 and TRBJ1-4, is GAGVSQSPSNKVTEKGKDVELRCDPISGHTALYWYRQSLGQGLEFLIYFQGNSAPDKSGLPSDRFSAERTGGSVSTLTIQRTQQEDSAVYLCASSSIGVSDEKLFFGSGTQLSVL.

This chain uses TRBV6-5 with TRBJ1-4; no clear D gene. The ends were cut back, 2 bases at V and 3 bases at J, with 10 bases in the middle. Per the germline V gene, CDR1 is MNHEY and CDR2 is SVGAGI. This CDR3 is 15 amino acids long. The CDR3 spells CASSYGQVSNEKLFF. In DNA, the CDR3 is TGTGCCAGCAGTTACGGGCAGGTATCTAATGAAAAACTGTTTTTT.

This rearrangement joins TRBV2 to TRBJ1-1, with a weak D call TRBD1 (5 bases). Germline CDR1 is SNHLY and CDR2 is FYNNEI. V was pared by 2 bases and J by 6 bases, with 13 bases between. The CDR3 sequence is 14 residues long. CDR3 region: CASSERGSGAEAFF. CDR3 DNA sequence: TGTGCCAGCAGTGAACGGGGGAGTGGAGCTGAAGCTTTCTTT. Combining the CDR3 with reference TRBV2 and TRBJ1-1 gives the whole variable domain EPEVTQTPSHQVTQMGQEVILRCVPISNHLYFYWYRQILGQKVEFLVSFYNNEISEKSEIFDDQFSVERPDGSNFTLKIRSTKLEDSAMYFCASSERGSGAEAFFGQGTRLTVV.

This clone was seen only once. The chain recombines TRBV7-8 with TRBJ2-2; 7 nucleotides agree with TRBD1. With V trimmed by 5 bases and J by 1 base, 1 base remained unmatched. The germline V gene has CDR1 SGHVS and CDR2 FQNEAQ. The CDR3 consists of 14 residues. CDR3 amino acids: CASSQGENTGELFF. In nucleotides, the CDR3 is TGTGCCAGCAGCCAGGGGGAGAACACCGGGGAGCTGTTTTTT. Full variable domain (rest looked up from reference TRBV7-8 and TRBJ2-2): GAGVSQSPRYKVAKRGQDVALRCDPISGHVSLFWYQQALGQGPEFLTYFQNEAQLDKSGLPSDRFFAERPEGSVSTLKIQRTQQEDSAVYLCASSQGENTGELFFGEGSRLTVL.

V is TRBV7-2 and J is TRBJ2-5; no clear D gene. Germline V CDR1 and CDR2: SGHTA, FQGNSA. V gave up 1 base and J gave up 2 bases, with 8 bases separating them. CDR3 length: 14 amino acids. The CDR3 DNA follows: TGTGCCAGCAGCTTAGGGGCCAATCAAGAGACCCAGTACTTC. Its protein is CASSLGANQETQYF. Complete variable domain (other parts from reference TRBV7-2 and TRBJ2-5): GAGVSQSPSNKVTEKGKDVELRCDPISGHTALYWYRQSLGQGLEFLIYFQGNSAPDKSGLPSDRFSAERTGGSVSTLTIQRTQQEDSAVYLCASSLGANQETQYFGPGTRLLVL.

The chain employs TRBV2 and TRBJ2-3, with a weak D call TRBD2 (6 bases). Germline V lookup: CDR1 SNHLY, CDR2 FYNNEI. The CDR3 runs to 13 residues. Trimming took 6 bases from V and 4 from J, leaving 11 bases between them. The CDR3 here is CASRRGLADTQYF. The CDR3 bases are TGTGCCAGCAGACGGGGACTTGCAGATACGCAGTATTTT.

This chain joins TRBV18 and TRBJ2-7, with TRBD1 matching over 9 bases. The germline gives CDR1 KGHSH, CDR2 LQKENI. This CDR3 contains 15 residues. With 1 base clipped from V and 6 bases from J, the junction kept 7 bases outside the gene matches. The DNA of the CDR3 is TGTGCCAGCTCACCACGACAGGGGGTTCTTTTCGAGCAGTACTTC. It translates to CASSPRQGVLFEQYF.

The chain employs TRBV19 and TRBJ1-1, with D tentatively TRBD1 (5 bases). The V gene lost 3 bases and the J gene lost 4 bases, with 9 bases spanning the gap. Germline lookup yields CDR1 LNHDA and CDR2 SQIVND (reference sequence). The CDR3 runs to 13 residues. CDR3 loop: CASSIVGGTEAFF. CDR3 DNA: TGTGCCAGTAGTATTGTGGGGGGCACTGAAGCTTTCTTT. The full variable domain, rest sourced from reference TRBV19 and TRBJ1-1, is DGGITQSPKYLFRKEGQNVTLSCEQNLNHDAMYWYRQDPGQGLRLIYYSQIVNDFQKGDIAEGYSVSREKKESFPLTVTSAQKNPTAFYLCASSIVGGTEAFFGQGTRLTVV.

The CDR3 sequence is CASSQNRGGQETQYF. In DNA form, the CDR3 reads TGTGCCAGCAGCCAGAATCGCGGGGGGCAAGAGACCCAGTACTTC. The chain joins TRBV4-2 to TRBJ2-5; 8 bases are a match to TRBD2. In germline, CDR1 is LGHNA, CDR2 YNFKEQ. V lost 3 bases, J lost 2 bases, and 5 bases stayed unmatched. This CDR3 is 15 amino acids long.

The chain carries TRBV20-1 and TRBJ2-5; TRBD2 is a possible D gene (5 bases). The CDR3 sequence is 11 residues long. In germline, CDR1 is DFQATT, CDR2 SNEGSKA (reference sequence). Trimming cost V 1 base and J 5 bases, with 5 bases left between them. CDR3 in amino acids: CSARAGETQYF. In DNA, the CDR3 is TGCAGTGCTAGAGCGGGGGAGACCCAGTACTTC.

The CDR3 sequence is CAISVNGGSETQYF. CDR3 coding DNA: TGTGCCATCAGTGTAAACGGGGGGTCAGAGACCCAGTACTTC. The rearrangement uses TRBV10-3 and TRBJ2-5, with 7 bases fitting TRBD2. The CDR3 spans 14 residues. V lost 4 bases, J lost 4 bases, and 6 bases stayed unmatched. Per the germline V gene, CDR1 is ENHRY and CDR2 is SYGVKD.

The rearrangement uses TRBV5-6 and TRBJ2-7, with 11 positions matching TRBD2. The germline CDR1 and CDR2 sequences are SGHDT and YYEEEE. The CDR3 spans 15 residues. V lost 4 bases to trimming and J lost 4 bases; unmatched junction nucleotides: 7. CDR3 nucleotides: TGTGCCAGCAGCCGTCCGGGACTAGCGGCGTACGAGCAGTACTTC. Protein: CASSRPGLAAYEQYF.